This TCR beta chain was sequenced in a study of blood T cell repertoires in COVID-19. Study details: Acute and convalescent COVID-19 samples came from the United States, Italy and Spain. Nucleic acid was either cDNA or gDNA, and it came from T cells, B-cell-depleted T cells, or PBMCs.

How the authors handled the data: Counts of nucleated cells, estimated from reference gene primer amplification, were obtained. Profiled with immunoSEQ multiplex PCR; TCRdb holds only in-frame clones, not every one. V and J calls and clone size follow that table, whereas D and trimming were derived from the DNA. The sample holds 69,000 or so clones, roughly 80% seen once. Germline CDR1 and CDR2: MNHEY and SVGEGT. The CDR3 contains 14 residues. V lost 3 bases, J lost 0 bases, and 9 bases lay in between. The clonotype originates from a woman over 75 with active or convalescent COVID-19. The chain carries TRBV6-2 or TRBV6-3 and TRBJ2-7; perhaps TRBD2 as D (6 bases). The sample taken for sequencing was peripheral blood. CDR3 protein: CASSYPGLSYEQYF. CDR3 DNA: TGTGCCAGCAGTTATCCGGGACTCTCCTACGAGCAGTACTTC.